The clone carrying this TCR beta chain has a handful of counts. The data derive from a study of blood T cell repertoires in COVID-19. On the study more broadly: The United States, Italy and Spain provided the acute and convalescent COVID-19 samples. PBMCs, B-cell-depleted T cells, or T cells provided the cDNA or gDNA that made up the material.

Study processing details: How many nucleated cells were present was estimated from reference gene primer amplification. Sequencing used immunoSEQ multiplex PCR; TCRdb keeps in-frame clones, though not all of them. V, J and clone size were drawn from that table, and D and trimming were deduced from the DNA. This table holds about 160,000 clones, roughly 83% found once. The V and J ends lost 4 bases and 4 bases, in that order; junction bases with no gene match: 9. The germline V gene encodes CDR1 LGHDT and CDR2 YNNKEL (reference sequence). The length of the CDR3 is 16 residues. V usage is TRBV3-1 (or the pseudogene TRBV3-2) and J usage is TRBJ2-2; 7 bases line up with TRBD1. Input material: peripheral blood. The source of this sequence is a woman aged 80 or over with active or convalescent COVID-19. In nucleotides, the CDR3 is TGTGCCAGCAGCCCGTTTGCCGGGACAGTCACCGGGGAGCTGTTTTTT. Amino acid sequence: CASSPFAGTVTGELFF.